Each of the 17 T cell receptor beta chains below was sequenced from the same sample in a study of Ad26.COV2.S vaccination and SARS-CoV-2 variants. Repertoires were generated with immunoSEQ multiplex PCR, while TCRdb's copy carries only in-frame clones and drops some. This repertoire shows nearly 400,000 clones, roughly 90% found once; its top ten account for 1.5% to 2%. The treatment here: some 20 received Ad26.COV2.S at low or high dose, single or two shots; roughly 5 received placebo; per-sample allocation not given. Samples came from day 63 after the first vaccine or placebo injection. Sequencing used peripheral blood, obtained in a trial of Ad26.COV2.S vaccine versus placebo. The source of these receptors is a person between 18 and 65 years old who received the Ad26.COV2.S COVID-19 vaccine or a placebo.

The chain has TRBV6-1 and TRBJ2-7; 9 nucleotides line up with TRBD1. The CDR3 loop spans 14 amino acids. V trimming: 3 bases; J trimming: 9 bases; junction bases outside the gene matches: 9. CDR1 MNHNS and CDR2 SASEGT come from the germline V gene. The CDR3 DNA follows: TGTGCCAGCAGTGATACCGGGACAGGGTCACGGCAGTACTTC. This gives the protein CASSDTGTGSRQYF.

The chain carries TRBV12-3 or TRBV12-4 and TRBJ2-5; 7 nucleotides agree with TRBD2. The CDR3 covers 12 residues. Trimming removed 5 bases from V and 9 bases from J; junction bases left unmatched: 6. The CDR3 nucleotides are TGTGCCAGCAGTCGGGGGGATTGGGCCCAGTACTTC. Its translation: CASSRGDWAQYF.

The chain employs TRBV27 and TRBJ1-2; D is perhaps TRBD1 (6 bases). This CDR3 is 17 amino acids long. CDR1 is MNHEY, CDR2 SMNVEV, per germline (reference sequence). Trimming cost V 4 bases and J 0 bases, with 18 bases left between them. The CDR3 DNA follows: TGTGCCAGCAGTTCAGATCCGGGGCGGGGGCCTAACTATGGCTACACCTTC. Encoded protein: CASSSDPGRGPNYGYTF.

V and J are TRBV12-3 or TRBV12-4 and TRBJ2-7; D is uncertain. V dropped 3 bases and J dropped 7 bases, with 10 bases sitting between them. The CDR3 has 12 residues. In DNA form, the CDR3 reads TGTGCCAGCAGTTTGCTAGTTGGAGAGCAGTACTTC. Translation gives CASSLLVGEQYF.

This chain links TRBV5-8 with TRBJ2-5, with D possibly being TRBD2 (6 bases). The CDR3 sequence is 15 residues long. Per the germline V gene, CDR1 is SGHTS and CDR2 is YDEGEE. The V gene lost 4 bases and the J gene lost 4 bases, with 17 bases spanning the gap. Here the CDR3 DNA reads TGTGCCAGCAGCCCTCGAAATTTGGGAGGAGAGACCCAGTACTTC. Its protein product is CASSPRNLGGETQYF.

The chain links TRBV5-1 to TRBJ2-7; the D gene could be TRBD1 or TRBD2 (6 bases each). CDR3 length: 14 residues. Germline assignment: CDR1 SGHRS and CDR2 YFSETQ. V was trimmed by 4 bases and J by 1 base, leaving 12 bases between them. The CDR3 region is CASSREGGSYEQYF. CDR3 nucleotides: TGCGCCAGCAGCCGAGAGGGGGGTTCCTACGAGCAGTACTTC.

The CDR3 loop reads CASSFRQNTEAFF. In nucleotides, the CDR3 is TGTGCCAGCAGCTTTAGGCAGAACACTGAAGCTTTCTTT. This chain links TRBV5-4 with TRBJ1-1; D is undetermined. Germline assignment: CDR1 SGHNT and CDR2 YYREEE (reference sequence). The CDR3 covers 13 residues. Deletions cut 2 bases from V and 1 base from J, with 6 bases between.

The chain combines TRBV2 with TRBJ1-3; TRBD1 is a possible D gene (6 bases). CDR3 size: 14 residues. The V and J ends lost 8 bases and 0 bases respectively, with 11 bases between them. CDR1 and CDR2 (germline): SNHLY, FYNNEI. For the CDR3, the DNA is TGTGCCAGCCTTGACAGGAGCTCTGGAAACACCATATATTTT. Protein: CASLDRSSGNTIYF.

The chain employs TRBV7-6 and TRBJ2-2; D may be TRBD2 (6 bases). CDR1 is SGHVS and CDR2 is FNYEAQ in the germline V gene. This CDR3 spans 17 amino acids. Trimming removed 3 bases from V and 5 bases from J, with 19 bases in between. For the CDR3, the DNA is TGTGCCAGCAGCTTGGGAGGTTTTGTAGAACTGACCGGGGAGCTGTTTTTT. This sequence encodes CASSLGGFVELTGELFF.

This clone was recorded once. The CDR3 region is CASSHGTYGYTF. CDR3 nucleotide sequence: TGTGCCAGCAGCCATGGGACATATGGCTACACCTTC. This rearrangement joins TRBV7-2 to TRBJ1-2, with TRBD1 as a possible D gene (6 bases). Germline lookup yields CDR1 SGHTA and CDR2 FQGNSA. With 5 bases removed from V and 5 bases from J, the gap between germline ends came to 9 bases. This CDR3 has 12 residues.

The chain uses TRBV28 and TRBJ1-3; D unresolved. Trimming pared 5 bases from V and 0 bases from J, leaving 11 bases between. The CDR3 extends over 15 amino acids. CDR1 is MDHEN and CDR2 is SYDVKM in the germline V gene. The CDR3 loop is CASSPTASSGNTIYF. The CDR3 DNA is TGTGCCAGCAGTCCGACGGCCAGCTCTGGAAACACCATATATTTT.

V is TRBV28 and J is TRBJ1-1, with D unresolved. V was trimmed by 3 bases and J by 6 bases, leaving 11 bases between them. This CDR3 is built from 13 residues. Germline V lookup: CDR1 MDHEN, CDR2 SYDVKM. CDR3 in amino acids: CASSFERVAEAFF. CDR3 bases: TGTGCCAGCAGTTTTGAGCGGGTTGCTGAAGCTTTCTTT.

As to this clone: Other DNA sequences within the sample encode an identical CDR3. This chain links TRBV19 with TRBJ1-4; no firm D call. The V and J ends lost 3 bases and 8 bases respectively, with 10 bases between them. This CDR3 spans 13 amino acids. The germline CDR1 and CDR2 sequences are LNHDA and SQIVND (reference sequence). CDR3: CASSIVAGEKLFF. The DNA for the CDR3 is TGTGCCAGTAGTATTGTTGCAGGAGAAAAACTGTTTTTT.

The chain combines TRBV28 with TRBJ2-7, with TRBD1 identical over 9 bases. The germline V gene has CDR1 MDHEN and CDR2 SYDVKM. The CDR3 runs to 16 residues. The V gene end was trimmed by 5 bases and the J gene end by 4 bases; junction bases not matched to a gene: 12. The CDR3, as DNA: TGTGCCAGCAGTCCACCGCCGGGACAGGGTTCGTACGAGCAGTACTTC. It codes for CASSPPPGQGSYEQYF.

CDR3 sequence (DNA): TGTGCCAGTATCCCGGACAGGGGTGAAAAACTGTTTTTT. Its translation is CASIPDRGEKLFF. This chain joins TRBV19 and TRBJ1-4; 9 bases fit TRBD1. Germline CDR1 reads LNHDA; CDR2 reads SQIVND (reference sequence). The trim removed 7 bases at V and 7 bases at J, leaving 4 bases unmatched. This CDR3 contains 13 residues.

CDR3 bases: TGTGCCAGCAGCTTCGACAGGGGACGGGAGACCCAGTACTTC. Translated: CASSFDRGRETQYF. The chain has TRBV7-2 and TRBJ2-5; 8 bases are a match to TRBD1. This CDR3 contains 14 residues. V was pared by 3 bases and J by 5 bases, with 5 bases of the junction left unmatched. The germline V gene encodes CDR1 SGHTA and CDR2 FQGNSA.

The J gene is TRBJ2-2, the V gene TRBV14; 12 nucleotides line up with TRBD2. The germline V gene encodes CDR1 SGHDN and CDR2 FVKESK. J was trimmed by 6 bases and V by 4 bases; bases with no gene match: 6. The CDR3 has 16 residues. CDR3 amino acids: CASSRRLAGEAGELFF. Here the CDR3 DNA reads TGTGCCAGCAGCCGGAGACTAGCGGGAGAAGCCGGGGAGCTGTTTTTT.